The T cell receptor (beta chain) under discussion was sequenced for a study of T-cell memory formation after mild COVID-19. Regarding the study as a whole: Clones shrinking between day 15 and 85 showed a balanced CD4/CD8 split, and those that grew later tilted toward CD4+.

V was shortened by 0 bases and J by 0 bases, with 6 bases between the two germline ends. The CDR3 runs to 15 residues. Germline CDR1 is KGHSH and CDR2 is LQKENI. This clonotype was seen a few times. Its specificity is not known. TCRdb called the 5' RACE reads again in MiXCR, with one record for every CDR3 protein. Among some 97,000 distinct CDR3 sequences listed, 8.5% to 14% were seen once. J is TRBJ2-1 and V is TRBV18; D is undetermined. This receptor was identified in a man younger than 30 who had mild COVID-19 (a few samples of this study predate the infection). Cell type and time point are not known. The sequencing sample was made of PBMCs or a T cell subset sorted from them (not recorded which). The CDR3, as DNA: TGTGCCAGCTCACCACCGATCTCCTCCTACAATGAGCAGTTCTTC. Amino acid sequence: CASSPPISSYNEQFF.